This paragraph covers one T cell receptor beta chain sequence. Generated by immunoSEQ multiplex PCR, the TCRdb table keeps only in-frame clones and is missing some. The data show about 170,000 clones, roughly four fifths seen once. The data are from a study of blood T cell repertoires in COVID-19. About the study: PBMCs, B-cell-depleted T cells, or T cells were the source of the cDNA or gDNA that made up the material.

The CDR3 loop spans 18 amino acids. Germline CDR1 and CDR2: SGHTA and FQGTGA. Trimming took 2 bases from V and 1 from J; bases not matched to a gene: 9. V usage is TRBV7-3 and J usage is TRBJ2-1; TRBD2 aligns across 9 bases. Material for sequencing was peripheral blood. The TCR sequence derives from a human donor with acute or convalescent COVID-19. The donor label of this sample is uncertain. CDR3 in amino acids: CASSLSAGGKISYNEQFF. In DNA, the CDR3 is TGTGCCAGCAGCTTATCAGCGGGGGGAAAAATTTCCTACAATGAGCAGTTCTTC.